This TCR beta chain comes out of a study of shared clonotypes between healthy human individuals. At the level of the study: Donors had three CD4 naive, three CD4 memory, two CD8 naive and one CD8 memory plate apiece. Study-wide findings and caveats: Researchers sampled only blood; tissue repertoires likely differ. Clonotypes not shared had lower generation probabilities than those common to all four donors.

This table comes from immunoSEQ multiplex PCR, and its TCRdb copy is limited to in-frame clones, with some not included. The table records 500,000 to 700,000 clones, approximately 95% of them present only once. It was CD45RO-negative cells, positively selected for CCR7, that made up naive CD8 cells, with terminally differentiated effector memory CD45RA+ cells excluded. In regard to this clone: What it binds is not known.

There are 15 residues in the CDR3. Trimming cost V 3 bases and J 0 bases, with 8 bases left between them. Germline CDR1 SNHLY, CDR2 FYNNEI. Sequencing was done on a sample of naive CD8+ T cells sorted from blood. The TCR was taken from a woman between 25 and 40 years old in good health. V gene TRBV2 combines with J gene TRBJ2-2; D remains unclear. The CDR3 reads CASSEAGSNTGELFF. The CDR3 DNA is TGTGCCAGCAGTGAGGCCGGATCGAACACCGGGGAGCTGTTTTTT.